This passage covers 9 T cell receptor beta chains from one sample sequenced in a study of shared clonotypes between healthy human individuals. Naive CD8 cells lacked CD45RO, underwent positive selection for CCR7 and left out terminally differentiated effector memory CD45RA+ cells. TCRdb keeps only in-frame clones here, not all; method: immunoSEQ multiplex PCR. This repertoire shows roughly 650,000 clones, roughly 95% found once; its top ten account for approximately 0.12%. Sequenced material: naive CD8+ T cells sorted from blood. Receptors originate from a woman aged 30 to 39 in good health.

The chain employs TRBV7-2 and TRBJ2-5; 11 positions agree with TRBD1. This CDR3 spans 14 amino acids. Germline assignment: CDR1 SGHTA and CDR2 FQGNSA. V lost 5 bases to trimming and J lost 5 bases; unmatched junction nucleotides: 4. DNA for the CDR3: TGTGCCAGCAGCCGGACAGGGGGCGGCGAGACCCAGTACTTC. Amino acids: CASSRTGGGETQYF.

V gene TRBV27 combines with J gene TRBJ2-7; TRBD2 agrees at 15 bases. CDR1 is MNHEY, CDR2 SMNVEV, per germline (reference sequence). V was pared by 5 bases and J by 2 bases, with 4 bases of the junction left unmatched. The CDR3 is made up of 16 amino acids. The CDR3 DNA reads as TGTGCCAGCAGTGGACGGACTAGCGGGAGGGCCTACGAGCAGTACTTC. This encodes CASSGRTSGRAYEQYF.

This clone appeared a single time. V usage is TRBV19 and J usage is TRBJ2-7; D unresolved. The ends were cut back, 4 bases at V and 3 bases at J, with 16 bases in the middle. This CDR3 has 15 residues. Germline lookup yields CDR1 LNHDA and CDR2 SQIVND (reference sequence). CDR3 in amino acids: CASSTVQHSRYEQYF. The CDR3 DNA is TGTGCCAGTAGTACGGTCCAACATAGCCGCTACGAGCAGTACTTC.

The chain combines TRBV7-8 with TRBJ2-1; 10 bases map to TRBD2. The germline gives CDR1 SGHVS, CDR2 FQNEAQ. CDR3 length: 17 amino acids. The V and J ends lost 2 bases and 5 bases, in that order; junction bases with no gene match: 9. CDR3 nucleotide sequence: TGTGCCAGCAGCTTATTCCTAGCGGGAGCCCTCCACAATGAGCAGTTCTTC. It translates to CASSLFLAGALHNEQFF.

The rearrangement links TRBV5-4 to TRBJ2-1, with 7 positions matching TRBD2. The CDR3 runs 14 residues. The V segment lost 10 bases and the J segment 6 bases; nucleotides outside the gene matches: 13. In germline, CDR1 is SGHNT, CDR2 YYREEE (reference sequence). For the CDR3, the DNA is TGTGCCCCCTCCTGGGGGGGACTGGGCAATGAGCAGTTCTTC. Translation: CAPSWGGLGNEQFF.

The chain combines TRBV28 with TRBJ2-3, with D perhaps TRBD2 (5 bases). The CDR3 consists of 13 residues. Trimming pared 2 bases from V and 8 bases from J, leaving 11 bases between. The germline gives CDR1 MDHEN, CDR2 SYDVKM. CDR3 region: CASSLTAAGTQYF. The CDR3 nucleotides are TGTGCCAGCAGTTTAACCGCGGCGGGTACGCAGTATTTT. Complete variable domain (other parts from reference TRBV28 and TRBJ2-3): DVKVTQSSRYLVKRTGEKVFLECVQDMDHENMFWYRQDPGLGLRLIYFSYDVKMKEKGDIPEGYSVSREKKERFSLILESASTNQTSMYLCASSLTAAGTQYFGPGTRLTVL.

This clone occurred once. The J gene is TRBJ2-7, the V gene TRBV5-6; 12 nucleotides line up with TRBD2. With V trimmed by 3 bases and J by 5 bases, 3 bases remained unmatched. CDR1 and CDR2 from the germline V gene are SGHDT and YYEEEE. The CDR3 has 14 residues. The DNA for the CDR3 is TGTGCCAGCAGCTCACTAGCGGGAGGCGACGAGCAGTACTTC. Its protein is CASSSLAGGDEQYF.

This clone has only one observation. This sample also contains other DNA sequences that code for the same CDR3. The chain has TRBV28 and TRBJ2-7, with 7 bases aligning to TRBD1. The germline V gene encodes CDR1 MDHEN and CDR2 SYDVKM. V dropped 5 bases and J dropped 3; count of bases not matched to a gene: 7. The CDR3 covers 14 residues. CDR3 protein: CASSPDRVVYEQYF. The CDR3 DNA reads TGTGCCAGCAGTCCCGACAGGGTGGTCTACGAGCAGTACTTC.

A single count supports this clone. The rearrangement uses TRBV10-3 and TRBJ2-7; TRBD2 is a possible D gene (7 bases). This CDR3 spans 14 amino acids. V lost 10 bases and J 1 base, leaving 17 bases between the germline ends. In germline, CDR1 is ENHRY, CDR2 SYGVKD. The CDR3 protein is CATLGGGRSYEQYF. For the CDR3, the DNA is TGTGCCACCCTCGGGGGCGGGAGATCCTACGAGCAGTACTTC.